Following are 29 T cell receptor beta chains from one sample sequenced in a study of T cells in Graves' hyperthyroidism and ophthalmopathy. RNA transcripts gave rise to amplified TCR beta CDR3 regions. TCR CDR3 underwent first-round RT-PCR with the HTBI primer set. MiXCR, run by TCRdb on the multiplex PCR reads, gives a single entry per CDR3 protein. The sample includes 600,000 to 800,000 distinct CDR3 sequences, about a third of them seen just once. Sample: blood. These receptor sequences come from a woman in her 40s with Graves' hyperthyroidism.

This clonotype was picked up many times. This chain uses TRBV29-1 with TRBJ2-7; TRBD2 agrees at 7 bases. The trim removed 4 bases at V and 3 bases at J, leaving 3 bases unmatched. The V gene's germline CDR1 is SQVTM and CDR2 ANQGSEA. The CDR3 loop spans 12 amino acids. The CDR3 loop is CSVAERGYEQYF. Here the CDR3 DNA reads TGCAGCGTTGCCGAGCGGGGCTACGAGCAGTACTTC.

The CDR3 DNA reads TGCAGCGTTATCCCCGGGACAGGCACCGGTCTCCCCCTCCACTTT. It codes for CSVIPGTGTGLPLHF. The chain links TRBV29-1 to TRBJ1-6; 8 bases are shared with TRBD1. V was clipped by 5 bases and J by 13 bases; unmatched bases: 16. This CDR3 contains 15 residues. Germline V gene data show CDR1 as SQVTM and CDR2 as ANQGSEA.

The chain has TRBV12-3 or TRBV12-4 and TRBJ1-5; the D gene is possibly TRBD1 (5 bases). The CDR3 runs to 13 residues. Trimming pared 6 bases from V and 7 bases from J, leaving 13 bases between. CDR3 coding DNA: TGTGCCAGCAGGGGACCCTCTCGGCAGCCCCAGCATTTT. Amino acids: CASRGPSRQPQHF.

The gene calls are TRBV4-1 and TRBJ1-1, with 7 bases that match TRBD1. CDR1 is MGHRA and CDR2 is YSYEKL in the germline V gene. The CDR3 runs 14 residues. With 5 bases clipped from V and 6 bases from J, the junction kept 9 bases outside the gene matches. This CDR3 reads CASSKGTAIAEAFF. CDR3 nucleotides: TGCGCCAGCAGCAAGGGGACAGCGATCGCTGAAGCTTTCTTT.

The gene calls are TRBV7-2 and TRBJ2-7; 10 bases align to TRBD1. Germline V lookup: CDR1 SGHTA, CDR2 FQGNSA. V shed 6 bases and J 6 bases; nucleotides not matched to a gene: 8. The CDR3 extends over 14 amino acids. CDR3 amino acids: CASSYGTGVAEQYF. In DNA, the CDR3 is TGTGCCAGCAGTTACGGGACAGGGGTTGCCGAGCAGTACTTC.

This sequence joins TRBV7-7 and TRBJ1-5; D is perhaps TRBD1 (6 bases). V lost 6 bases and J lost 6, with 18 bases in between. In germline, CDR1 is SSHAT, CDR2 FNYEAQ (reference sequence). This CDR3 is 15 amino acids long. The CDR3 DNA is TGTGCCAGCAGACCACAGGGCCTAGGTGGTCAGCCCCAGCATTTT. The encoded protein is CASRPQGLGGQPQHF.

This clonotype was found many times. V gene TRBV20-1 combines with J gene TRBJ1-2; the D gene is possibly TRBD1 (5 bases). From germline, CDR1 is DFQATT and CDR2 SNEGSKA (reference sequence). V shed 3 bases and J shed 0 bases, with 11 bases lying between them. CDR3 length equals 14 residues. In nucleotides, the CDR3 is TGCAGTGCTAGGTCGACAGCAACTAACTATGGCTACACCTTC. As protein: CSARSTATNYGYTF.

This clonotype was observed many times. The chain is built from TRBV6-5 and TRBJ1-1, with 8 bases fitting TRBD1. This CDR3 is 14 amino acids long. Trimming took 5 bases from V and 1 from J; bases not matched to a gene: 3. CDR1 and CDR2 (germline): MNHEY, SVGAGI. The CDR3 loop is CASSTGQGNTEAFF. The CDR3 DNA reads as TGTGCCAGCAGTACCGGACAGGGGAACACTGAAGCTTTCTTT.

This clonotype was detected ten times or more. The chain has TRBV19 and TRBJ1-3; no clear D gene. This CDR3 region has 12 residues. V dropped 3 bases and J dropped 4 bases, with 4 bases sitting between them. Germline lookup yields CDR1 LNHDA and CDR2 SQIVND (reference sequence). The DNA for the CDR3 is TGTGCCAGTAGTATTTCAGGAAACACCATATATTTT. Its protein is CASSISGNTIYF.

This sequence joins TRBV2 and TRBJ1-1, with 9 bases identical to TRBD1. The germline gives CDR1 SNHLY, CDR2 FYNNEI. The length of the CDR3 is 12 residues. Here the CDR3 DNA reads TGTGTTACCGGGACAGGGTCGACTGAAGCTTTCTTT. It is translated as CVTGTGSTEAFF.

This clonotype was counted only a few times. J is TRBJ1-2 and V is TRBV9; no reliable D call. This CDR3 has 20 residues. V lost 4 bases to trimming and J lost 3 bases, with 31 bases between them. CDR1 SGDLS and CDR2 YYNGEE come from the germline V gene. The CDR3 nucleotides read TGTGCCAGCAGCCAAGATGTGCCAAGGGCTGCGGCGTCCAAAGACTATGGCTACACCTTC. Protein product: CASSQDVPRAAASKDYGYTF.

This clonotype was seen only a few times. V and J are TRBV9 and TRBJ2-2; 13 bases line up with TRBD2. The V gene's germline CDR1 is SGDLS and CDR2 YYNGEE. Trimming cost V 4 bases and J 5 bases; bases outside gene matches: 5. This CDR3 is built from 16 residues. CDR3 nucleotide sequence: TGTGCCAGCAGCCGAACTAGCGGGGGGGGAACCGGGGAGCTGTTTTTT. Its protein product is CASSRTSGGGTGELFF.

The CDR3 region has the DNA TGTGCCACCAGCAGAGAACGGACCTACGAGCAGTACTTC. Protein: CATSRERTYEQYF. V and J are TRBV15 and TRBJ2-7; D is ambiguous. Germline-derived CDR1 and CDR2 are LNHNV and YYDKDF (reference sequence). Trimming cost V 0 bases and J 2 bases, with 5 bases left between them. The CDR3 is 13 amino acids.

The CDR3 region is CASSFRDNIETQYF. CDR3 bases: TGTGCCAGCAGCTTCAGGGACAATATAGAGACCCAGTACTTC. The gene calls are TRBV7-3 and TRBJ2-5; weak D call: TRBD1 (6 bases). The CDR3 sequence is 14 residues long. CDR1 SGHTA and CDR2 FQGTGA come from the germline V gene. The ends were cut back, 3 bases at V and 4 bases at J, with 12 bases in the middle.

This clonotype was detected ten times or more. CDR3 amino acids: CASSRGVLNYGYTF. For the CDR3, the DNA is TGTGCCAGCTCCCGGGGTGTCCTCAACTATGGCTACACCTTC. The rearrangement uses TRBV2 and TRBJ1-2, with no clear D. The ends were cut back, 8 bases at V and 2 bases at J, with 15 bases in the middle. This CDR3 is 14 amino acids long. Germline-derived CDR1 and CDR2 are SNHLY and FYNNEI.

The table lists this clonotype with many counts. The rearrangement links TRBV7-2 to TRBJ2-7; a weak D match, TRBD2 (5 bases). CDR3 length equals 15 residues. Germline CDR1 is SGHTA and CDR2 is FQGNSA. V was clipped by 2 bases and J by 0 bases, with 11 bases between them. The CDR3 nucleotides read TGTGCCAGCAGCTTAAGAACTAGTACCTCCTACGAGCAGTACTTC. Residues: CASSLRTSTSYEQYF.

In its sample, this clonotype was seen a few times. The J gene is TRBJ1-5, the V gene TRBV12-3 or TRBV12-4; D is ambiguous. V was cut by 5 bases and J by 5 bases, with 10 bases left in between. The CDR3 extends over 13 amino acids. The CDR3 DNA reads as TGTGCCAGCAGTGATCTCCCGGATCAGCCCCAGCATTTT. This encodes CASSDLPDQPQHF.

As DNA, the CDR3 is TGCAGCGTTGAAGGGGCAGGTTTGAACACTGAAGCTTTCTTT. Its translation: CSVEGAGLNTEAFF. This chain links TRBV29-1 with TRBJ1-1; no clear D gene. Trimming stripped 1 base from V and 0 bases from J, with 9 bases between. Germline CDR1 SQVTM, CDR2 ANQGSEA. This CDR3 spans 14 amino acids.

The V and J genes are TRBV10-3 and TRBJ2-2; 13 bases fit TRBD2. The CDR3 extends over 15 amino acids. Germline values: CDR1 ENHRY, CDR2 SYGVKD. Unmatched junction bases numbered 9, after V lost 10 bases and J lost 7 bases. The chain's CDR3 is CATKLAGGPIGELFF. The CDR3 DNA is TGTGCCACCAAACTAGCGGGAGGGCCGATCGGGGAGCTGTTTTTT.

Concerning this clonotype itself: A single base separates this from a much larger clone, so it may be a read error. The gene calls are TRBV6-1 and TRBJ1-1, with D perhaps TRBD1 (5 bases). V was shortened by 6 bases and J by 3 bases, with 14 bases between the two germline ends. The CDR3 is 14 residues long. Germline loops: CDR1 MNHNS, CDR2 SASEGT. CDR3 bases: TGTGCCAGCAGACAGCGGGGAGGGGACACTGAAGCTTTCTTT. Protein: CASRQRGGDTEAFF.

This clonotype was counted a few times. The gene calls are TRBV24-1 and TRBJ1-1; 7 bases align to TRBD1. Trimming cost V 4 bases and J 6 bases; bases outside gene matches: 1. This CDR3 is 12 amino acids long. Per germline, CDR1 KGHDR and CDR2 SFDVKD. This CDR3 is CATSETGPEAFF. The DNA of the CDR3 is TGTGCCACCAGTGAGACAGGGCCTGAAGCTTTCTTT.

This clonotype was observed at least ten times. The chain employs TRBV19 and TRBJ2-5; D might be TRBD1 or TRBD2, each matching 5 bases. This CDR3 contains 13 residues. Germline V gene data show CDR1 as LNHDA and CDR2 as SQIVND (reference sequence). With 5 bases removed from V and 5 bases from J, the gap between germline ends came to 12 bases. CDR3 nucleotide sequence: TGTGCCAGTAGTGGGACGGACGTTGAGACCCAGTACTTC. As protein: CASSGTDVETQYF.

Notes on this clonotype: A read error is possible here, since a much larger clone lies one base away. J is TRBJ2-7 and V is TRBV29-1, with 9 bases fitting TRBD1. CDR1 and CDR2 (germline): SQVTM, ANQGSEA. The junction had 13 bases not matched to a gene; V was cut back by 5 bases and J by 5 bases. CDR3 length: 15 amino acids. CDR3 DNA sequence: TGCAGCGTTAAAACCTCGGACAGGGGTTCCGACGAGCAGTACTTC. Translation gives CSVKTSDRGSDEQYF.

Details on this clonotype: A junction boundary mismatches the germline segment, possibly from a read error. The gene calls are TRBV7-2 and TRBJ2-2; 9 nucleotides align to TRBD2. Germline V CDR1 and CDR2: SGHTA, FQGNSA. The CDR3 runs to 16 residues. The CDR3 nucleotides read TGTGCCAGCAGCCTCCTGGGGACTAGCTTAGCCGGGGAACTGTTTTTT. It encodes CASSLLGTSLAGELFF.

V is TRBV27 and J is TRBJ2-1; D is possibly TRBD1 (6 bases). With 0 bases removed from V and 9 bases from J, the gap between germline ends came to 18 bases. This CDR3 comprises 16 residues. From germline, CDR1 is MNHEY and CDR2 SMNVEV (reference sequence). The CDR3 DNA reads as TGTGCCAGCAGTTTATCTGGACAGATAAGAACAGCTGAGCAGTTCTTC. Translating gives CASSLSGQIRTAEQFF.

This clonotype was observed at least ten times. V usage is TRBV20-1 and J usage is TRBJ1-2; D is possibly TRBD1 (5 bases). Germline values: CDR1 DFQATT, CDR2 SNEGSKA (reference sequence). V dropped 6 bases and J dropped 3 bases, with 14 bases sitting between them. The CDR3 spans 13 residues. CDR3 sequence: CSARAGKDYGYTF. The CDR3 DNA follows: TGCAGTGCCCGGGCAGGGAAGGACTATGGCTACACCTTC.

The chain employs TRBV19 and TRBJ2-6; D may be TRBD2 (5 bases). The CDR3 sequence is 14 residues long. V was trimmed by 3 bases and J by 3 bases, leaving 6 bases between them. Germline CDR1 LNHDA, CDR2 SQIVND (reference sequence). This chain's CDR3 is CASSIGGGANVLTF. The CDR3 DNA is TGTGCCAGTAGTATCGGAGGTGGGGCCAACGTCCTGACTTTC.

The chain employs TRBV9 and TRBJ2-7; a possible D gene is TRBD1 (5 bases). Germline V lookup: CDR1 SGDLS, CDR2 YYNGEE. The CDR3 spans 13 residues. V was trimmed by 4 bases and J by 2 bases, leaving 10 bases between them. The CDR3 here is CASSQWGPYEQYF. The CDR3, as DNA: TGTGCCAGCAGCCAATGGGGCCCCTACGAGCAGTACTTC.

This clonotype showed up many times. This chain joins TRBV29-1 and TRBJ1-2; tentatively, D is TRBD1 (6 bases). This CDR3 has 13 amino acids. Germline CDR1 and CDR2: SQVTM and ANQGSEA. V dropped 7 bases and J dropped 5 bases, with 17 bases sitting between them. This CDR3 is CSASGGVGYGYTF. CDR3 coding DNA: TGCAGCGCTAGTGGGGGCGTCGGGTATGGCTACACCTTC.